These 19 T cell receptor beta chains were all obtained from the same sample, sequenced in a study of T cells in Graves' hyperthyroidism and ophthalmopathy. Authors of the study amplified TCR beta CDR3 regions from RNA transcripts. First-round RT-PCR of the TCR CDR3 relied on the HTBI primer set. TCRdb ran MiXCR on the multiplex PCR reads and lists one entry per CDR3 protein. The sample carries about 600,000 distinct CDR3 sequences, approximately 16% recorded once. Sequenced material: blood. These receptor sequences come from a middle-aged woman with Graves' ophthalmopathy.

This clonotype was counted between two and nine times. The chain uses TRBV7-9 and TRBJ1-6; D is ambiguous. The germline V gene encodes CDR1 SEHNR and CDR2 FQNEAQ (reference sequence). V gave up 5 bases and J gave up 15 bases, with 11 bases separating them. The CDR3 totals 11 residues. The CDR3 spells CASSHGPDLHF. The CDR3 DNA follows: TGTGCCAGCAGCCACGGACCCGACCTCCACTTT.

Ten or more counts support this clonotype. This chain connects TRBV20-1 to TRBJ1-3; 10 positions agree with TRBD1. J gave up 3 bases and V 1 base, and 6 bases lay outside the gene matches. The CDR3 sequence is 16 residues long. Germline CDR1 DFQATT, CDR2 SNEGSKA (reference sequence). The chain's CDR3 is CSARARGQGDGNTIYF. The CDR3 nucleotides read TGCAGTGCTAGAGCAAGAGGACAGGGGGATGGAAACACCATATATTTT.

To note about this clonotype: A junction end diverges from the germline sequence, so it may reflect a read error. The V gene is TRBV6-2 or TRBV6-3, the J gene TRBJ1-2; D might be TRBD1 (6 bases). The CDR3 runs to 22 residues. Germline assignment: CDR1 MNHEY and CDR2 SVGEGT. This CDR3 reads CASSDSHGGHTPRTATNYGYTF. Here the CDR3 DNA reads TGTGCCAGCAGTGACTCCCATGGGGGCCACACACCAAGGACGGCGACTAACTATGGCTACACCTTC.

The V and J genes are TRBV12-3 or TRBV12-4 and TRBJ1-2, with 9 bases identical to TRBD1. V was clipped by 5 bases and J by 6 bases; unmatched bases: 13. The CDR3 extends over 16 amino acids. The CDR3 reads CASSRLPTGGIDGYTF. The CDR3 DNA reads TGTGCCAGCAGTCGCCTCCCGACAGGGGGTATTGATGGCTACACCTTC.

As DNA, the CDR3 is TGTGCCAGCAGCTCTAGACGCGGAGGGGCCTACAATGAGCAGTTCTTC. Amino acid sequence: CASSSRRGGAYNEQFF. This chain joins TRBV11-1 and TRBJ2-1; perhaps TRBD2 as D (6 bases). CDR1 and CDR2 (germline): SGHAT, FQDESV (reference sequence). V lost 4 bases and J lost 2, with 15 bases in between. This CDR3 has 16 residues.

Regarding this clonotype: One junction end disagrees with the germline gene, perhaps due to a read error. This rearrangement joins TRBV7-9 to TRBJ1-4; D gene ambiguous. The CDR3 covers 14 residues. Looked up from germline, CDR1 is SEHNR and CDR2 is FQNEAQ (reference sequence). CDR3 coding DNA: TGTGCCAGCATCTTAGCGGCGGGGAATGAAAAACTGTTTTTT. Translation gives CASILAAGNEKLFF.

This clonotype was detected ten times or more. V is TRBV11-2 and J is TRBJ1-1; possible D gene TRBD1, 5 bases. Germline values: CDR1 SGHAT, CDR2 FQNNGV. The CDR3 spans 13 residues. The V end was cut by 7 bases, the J end by 1 base, with 10 bases between. The CDR3 sequence: CASTGPRNTEAFF. For the CDR3, the DNA is TGTGCCAGCACGGGACCGCGGAACACTGAAGCTTTCTTT.

The chain couples TRBV6-1 to TRBJ2-3; D is tentatively TRBD1 or TRBD2 (6 bases each). The V end lost 7 bases, the J end lost 2 bases, and 19 bases lay between the germline ends. The CDR3 covers 16 residues. CDR1 and CDR2 (germline): MNHNS, SASEGT. DNA of the CDR3: TGTGCCAGCACCGCAAGGAGGGGGGAAATCACAGATACGCAGTATTTT. It translates to CASTARRGEITDTQYF.

This clonotype was recorded many times. The chain recombines TRBV2 with TRBJ2-1, with no clear D. V gave up 7 bases and J gave up 9 bases, with 13 bases separating them. Germline V CDR1 and CDR2: SNHLY, FYNNEI. The CDR3 has 12 amino acids. The CDR3 nucleotides read TGTGCCAGCACCCGGCGGACGGGTGAGCAGTTCTTC. Translation gives CASTRRTGEQFF.

This clonotype has more than one count but fewer than ten. This chain links TRBV9 with TRBJ1-5; possible D gene TRBD1, 5 bases. The CDR3 is 13 residues long. Trimming shortened V by 3 bases and J by 5 bases, and 9 bases separated the two germline ends. Germline values: CDR1 SGDLS, CDR2 YYNGEE. The CDR3 DNA follows: TGTGCCAGCAGCGCCGGGGGGGATCAGCCCCAGCATTTT. It codes for CASSAGGDQPQHF.

The table lists this clonotype with many counts. The genes are TRBV11-2 and TRBJ2-7; D perhaps matches TRBD1 (5 bases). CDR1 and CDR2 from the germline V gene are SGHAT and FQNNGV. V was shortened by 10 bases and J by 7 bases, with 23 bases between the two germline ends. This CDR3 spans 14 amino acids. CDR3 in DNA: TGTGCCACCACCGACGAAGGGGCGTTCGGGGAGCAGTACTTC. It encodes CATTDEGAFGEQYF.

This clonotype was observed at least ten times. CDR3 nucleotides: TGTGCCAGCAGTTCAGACAGGGATGGTTTGAACACCGGGGAGCTGTTTTTT. Translating it yields CASSSDRDGLNTGELFF. J is TRBJ2-2 and V is TRBV27, with 7 bases aligning to TRBD1. Germline CDR1 MNHEY, CDR2 SMNVEV (reference sequence). This CDR3 contains 17 residues. V dropped 4 bases and J dropped 1; count of bases not matched to a gene: 9.

Many counts were recorded for this clonotype. CDR3 sequence (DNA): TGTGCCAGCAGCGTAGCGGGAGGACAGACGAACACCGGGGAGCTGTTTTTT. This gives the protein CASSVAGGQTNTGELFF. V and J are TRBV9 and TRBJ2-2; D possibly corresponds to TRBD2 (7 bases). V lost 0 bases and J lost 0, with 12 bases in between. The germline V gene has CDR1 SGDLS and CDR2 YYNGEE. The CDR3 loop spans 17 amino acids.

This clonotype has just a few counts. The genes are TRBV4-1 and TRBJ1-1, with D possibly matching TRBD1 (6 bases). From germline, CDR1 is MGHRA and CDR2 YSYEKL. V was cut by 1 base and J by 3 bases, with 15 bases left in between. The CDR3 is 16 amino acids. The CDR3 sequence: CASSQVKDSLHTEAFF. CDR3 nucleotide sequence: TGCGCCAGCAGCCAAGTGAAGGACAGCTTACACACTGAAGCTTTCTTT.

This clonotype appeared a single time. The chain uses TRBV29-1 and TRBJ2-5, with TRBD2 as a possible D gene (6 bases). The CDR3 covers 10 residues. Germline CDR1 SQVTM, CDR2 ANQGSEA. Trimming took 7 bases from V and 5 from J, leaving 8 bases between them. For the CDR3, the DNA is TGCAGCGGTGGAGGGGAGACCCAGTACTTC. Translated: CSGGGETQYF.

This clonotype came up many times. This chain uses TRBV5-1 with TRBJ1-2, with 7 bases aligning to TRBD1. The CDR3 runs to 15 residues. V was pared by 0 bases and J by 4 bases, with 6 bases of the junction left unmatched. Germline CDR1 reads SGHRS; CDR2 reads YFSETQ. Written as DNA, the CDR3 is TGCGCCAGCAGCTTGGAGGGGGACAGCGGCTATGGCTACACCTTC. Its translation is CASSLEGDSGYGYTF.

This clonotype was detected only a few times. The chain uses TRBV20-1 and TRBJ1-4, with a weak D call TRBD1 (6 bases). The V gene's germline CDR1 is DFQATT and CDR2 SNEGSKA (reference sequence). The CDR3 runs to 16 residues. The V gene lost 0 bases and the J gene lost 8 bases, with 19 bases spanning the gap. DNA for the CDR3: TGCAGTGCTAGAGATGACTCGGCAGGGGTGCACGAAAAACTGTTTTTT. Translating gives CSARDDSAGVHEKLFF.

In its sample, this clonotype was seen a few times. The genes are TRBV12-3 or TRBV12-4 and TRBJ2-5, with D perhaps matching TRBD1 or TRBD2 (5 bases each). The V and J ends lost 7 bases and 2 bases respectively, with 11 bases between them. The CDR3 covers 13 residues. CDR3 sequence (DNA): TGTGCCAGCAAGTTGGGGGTTCAAGAGACCCAGTACTTC. Its translation: CASKLGVQETQYF.

This clonotype was observed at least ten times. The chain couples TRBV7-9 to TRBJ2-1; 8 nucleotides align to TRBD2. V was clipped by 0 bases and J by 7 bases; unmatched bases: 5. CDR1 and CDR2 (germline): SEHNR, FQNEAQ (reference sequence). The CDR3 has 15 amino acids. In DNA form, the CDR3 reads TGTGCCAGCAGCTTAGCCGGGACTAGGATAAATGAGCAGTTCTTC. This sequence encodes CASSLAGTRINEQFF.